A selection of T cell receptor beta chains follows, all from one sample in a study of cytomegalovirus exposure and HLA in healthy donors. Clones were sequenced by immunoSEQ multiplex PCR, and TCRdb holds only the in-frame ones, with some missing. Of about 200,000 clones listed, roughly 80% are singletons. The sample was PBMCs. Every receptor here comes from a woman younger than 35 in good health and CMV-seronegative. Both conserved end residues are part of each CDR3. Clone size appears in some rows only: once, few, many, or a class for an expanded clone.

cdr3_aa j_call clone_size v_call cdr3_length
CASSTGQRRVFEQYF TRBJ2-7 - TRBV21-1 15
CASSGKQGSYEQYF TRBJ2-7 - TRBV7-2 14
CASSWTGNTEAFF TRBJ1-1 - TRBV28 13
CSVVETGNAGELFF TRBJ2-2 once TRBV29-1 14
CATGDWESTEAFF TRBJ1-1 - TRBV10-2 13
CASSLVSPPNTGELFF TRBJ2-2 - TRBV5-1 16
CASSLRLAGGPDTQYF TRBJ2-3 - TRBV4-1 16
CASSSPGLAGYQGDEQFF TRBJ2-1 - TRBV7-2 18
CASSVLKGVGQPQHF TRBJ1-5 - TRBV2 15
CAISTGQGSYEQYF TRBJ2-7 once TRBV10-3 14
CASSLGGSAYTGELFF TRBJ2-2 - TRBV11-3 16
CASSTPKRAASTDTQYF TRBJ2-3 - TRBV7-9 17
CSSGGPDASGSLIETQYF TRBJ2-5 - TRBV7-9 18
CASSEVRGDQPQHF TRBJ1-5 once TRBV27 14
CASSLPIAGPYNEQFF TRBJ2-1 - TRBV4-2 16
CASSPRTGPFDYGYTF TRBJ1-2 - TRBV4-3 16
CASSLHRSSETLPDRDRVNQPQHF TRBJ1-5 - TRBV12-1 24
CASNGGKWARDNSYNEQFF TRBJ2-1 - TRBV19 19
CASSKAGTGGFYGYTF TRBJ1-2 - TRBV6-1 16
CASSHEGGRGSTDTQYF TRBJ2-3 once TRBV4-1 17
CASSLAGTDTDTQYF TRBJ2-3 - TRBV7-2 15
CASSVAVGTSGADTQYF TRBJ2-3 - TRBV9 17